Each of the 30 T cell receptor beta chains below was sequenced from the same sample in a study of identical twins' blood T cells. TCRdb reprocessed the 5' RACE reads via MiXCR and lists one record per CDR3 protein. Of 300,000 to 450,000 distinct CDR3 sequences listed, 28% are singletons. Sequenced material: PBMCs. The source is a woman aged 18-55 years in good health.

J is TRBJ1-1 and V is TRBV20-1, with a weak D call TRBD1 (6 bases). The CDR3 extends over 11 amino acids. Germline values: CDR1 DFQATT, CDR2 SNEGSKA (reference sequence). The CDR3 nucleotides are TGCAGGGTCCTAGGGGGCACTGAAGCTTTCTTT. This translates into CRVLGGTEAFF.

This clonotype was recorded at least ten times. The rearrangement uses TRBV10-3 and TRBJ2-2; D remains unclear. The CDR3 spans 14 residues. The germline V and J ends were trimmed by 2 bases and 5 bases, with 9 bases remaining between them. The germline V gene encodes CDR1 ENHRY and CDR2 SYGVKD. CDR3 in DNA: TGTGCCATCAGTGAGAGCGCCCATACCGGGGAGCTGTTTTTT. As protein: CAISESAHTGELFF.

This clonotype was found many times. V usage is TRBV5-1 and J usage is TRBJ2-7, with 8 bases matching TRBD2. Unmatched junction bases numbered 9, after V lost 3 bases and J lost 1 base. From germline, CDR1 is SGHRS and CDR2 YFSETQ. The CDR3 is made up of 16 amino acids. In DNA, the CDR3 is TGCGCCAGCAGCTCTTTGGGAACTAGCGGATCCTACGAGCAGTACTTC. This gives the protein CASSSLGTSGSYEQYF.

The CDR3 region has the DNA TGTGCCAGCAGCTTCCCGTTCGGGGGGAACACCGGGGAGCTGTTTTTT. Amino acid sequence: CASSFPFGGNTGELFF. This sequence joins TRBV7-9 and TRBJ2-2, with D possibly TRBD2 on 6 matching bases. Germline CDR1 reads SEHNR; CDR2 reads FQNEAQ (reference sequence). The CDR3 has 16 amino acids. Trimming removed 3 bases at V and 1 base at J, with 12 bases between.

This clonotype was detected ten times or more. This chain uses TRBV12-3 or TRBV12-4 with TRBJ1-1; D remains ambiguous. The CDR3 extends over 12 amino acids. The V gene lost 3 bases and the J gene lost 4 bases, with 6 bases spanning the gap. The CDR3 region has the DNA TGTGCCAGCAGTTTTCCCGGCACTGAAGCTTTCTTT. This gives the protein CASSFPGTEAFF.

This clonotype was counted a few times. The V call is TRBV4-2, the J call TRBJ1-4; D gene unclear. V lost 2 bases and J 11 bases, leaving 15 bases between the germline ends. Germline values: CDR1 LGHNA, CDR2 YNFKEQ. The CDR3 is made up of 14 amino acids. The CDR3 region is CASSQSFSGGKLFF. The CDR3 DNA sequence: TGTGCCAGCAGCCAAAGTTTCTCAGGAGGCAAACTGTTTTTT.

The chain combines TRBV20-1 with TRBJ2-1; D uncertain. The CDR3 loop spans 11 amino acids. Germline values: CDR1 DFQATT, CDR2 SNEGSKA (reference sequence). Trimming removed 5 bases from V and 6 bases from J, with 8 bases in between. The CDR3 here is CSALAPNEQFF. The DNA for the CDR3 is TGCAGTGCTTTGGCGCCCAATGAGCAGTTCTTC.

This clonotype has more than one count but fewer than ten. This rearrangement joins TRBV6-5 to TRBJ2-2; D unclear. The CDR3 length is 14 residues. The germline V gene encodes CDR1 MNHEY and CDR2 SVGAGI. Trimming cost V 6 bases and J 1 base, with 9 bases left between them. CDR3 residues: CASRETWNTGELFF. The CDR3 bases are TGTGCCAGCAGAGAGACTTGGAACACCGGGGAGCTGTTTTTT.

This chain links TRBV11-2 with TRBJ1-1; D is undetermined. The germline V and J ends were trimmed by 2 bases and 4 bases, with 8 bases remaining between them. This CDR3 is 13 amino acids long. CDR1 SGHAT and CDR2 FQNNGV come from the germline V gene. The CDR3 spells CASSLNGITEAFF. The CDR3 DNA reads as TGTGCCAGCAGCTTAAATGGTATCACTGAAGCTTTCTTT.

In the case of this clonotype: This sequence may be a read error, since a much larger clone differs from it by one base. The chain joins TRBV3-1 to TRBJ2-7; TRBD1 is a possible D gene (7 bases). The V gene's germline CDR1 is LGHDT and CDR2 YNNKEL (reference sequence). CDR3 size: 16 residues. The CDR3 DNA reads TGTGCCAGCAGCCAAGGTGGAGGGGGCAGGACCTACGAGCAGCACTTC. Residues: CASSQGGGGRTYEQHF.

This clonotype has a count of ten or more. The chain uses TRBV20-1 and TRBJ1-5; D unresolved. The ends were cut back, 4 bases at V and 9 bases at J, with 16 bases in the middle. This CDR3 is built from 13 residues. Germline-derived CDR1 and CDR2 are DFQATT and SNEGSKA (reference sequence). CDR3 sequence (DNA): TGCAGTGCTACGGTAGGCGAATTTGGGCCCCAGCATTTT. Protein product: CSATVGEFGPQHF.

A few counts support this clonotype. This sequence joins TRBV7-6 and TRBJ2-3, with 7 bases lining up with TRBD2. Trimming took 3 bases from V and 4 from J; bases not matched to a gene: 7. The CDR3 is made up of 15 amino acids. The germline CDR1 and CDR2 sequences are SGHVS and FNYEAQ. This CDR3 is CASSFGGGYADTQYF. DNA of the CDR3: TGTGCCAGCAGCTTTGGGGGGGGGTACGCAGATACGCAGTATTTT.

This clonotype was detected a few times. This chain joins TRBV9 and TRBJ2-1; a possible D gene is TRBD1 (6 bases). The CDR3 runs to 16 residues. Trimming shortened V by 1 base and J by 8 bases, and 19 bases separated the two germline ends. Germline V gene sequence: CDR1 SGDLS, CDR2 YYNGEE. CDR3 protein: CASSVSGTLGLHEQFF. In DNA form, the CDR3 reads TGTGCCAGCAGCGTATCCGGGACACTAGGGTTACATGAGCAGTTCTTC. The variable domain in full, completed from reference TRBV9 and TRBJ2-1, reads DSGVTQTPKHLITATGQRVTLRCSPRSGDLSVYWYQQSLDQGLQFLIQYYNGEERAKGNILERFSAQQFPDLHSELNLSSLELGDSALYFCASSVSGTLGLHEQFFGPGTRLTVL.

This clonotype was recorded at least ten times. The chain recombines TRBV6-1 with TRBJ2-1; TRBD2 might be the D (6 bases). The CDR3 runs 14 residues. CDR1 MNHNS and CDR2 SASEGT come from the germline V gene. Trimming took 5 bases from V and 12 from J, leaving 20 bases between them. CDR3 region: CASSLTTGSQRQFF. The DNA of the CDR3 is TGTGCCAGCAGTTTAACTACCGGGAGTCAAAGGCAGTTCTTC.

V and J are TRBV5-4 and TRBJ1-1, with unresolved D. Per germline, CDR1 SGHNT and CDR2 YYREEE (reference sequence). Trimming shortened V by 1 base and J by 1 base, and 11 bases separated the two germline ends. The CDR3 sequence is 15 residues long. The CDR3: CASSLWGSANTEAFF. DNA of the CDR3: TGTGCCAGCAGCTTGTGGGGATCGGCGAACACTGAAGCTTTCTTT.

The DNA for the CDR3 is TGTGCCAGCAGAGTGGGGCAAGAGACCCAGTACTTC. It encodes CASRVGQETQYF. The genes are TRBV2 and TRBJ2-5; D call uncertain. V was clipped by 6 bases and J by 2 bases, with 7 bases between them. Per the germline V gene, CDR1 is SNHLY and CDR2 is FYNNEI. CDR3 length: 12 residues.

Only a few counts were recorded for this clonotype. V gene TRBV7-8 combines with J gene TRBJ1-1; D is unresolved. CDR3 length: 16 residues. Trimming cost V 0 bases and J 4 bases, with 15 bases left between them. Germline V lookup: CDR1 SGHVS, CDR2 FQNEAQ. In DNA, the CDR3 is TGTGCCAGCAGCTTAGCGTCGGCTCTGCCGCGCACTGAAGCTTTCTTT. It encodes CASSLASALPRTEAFF.

V is TRBV27 and J is TRBJ1-3; 7 bases map to TRBD1. V was pared by 6 bases and J by 7 bases, with 12 bases of the junction left unmatched. This CDR3 comprises 15 residues. The germline V gene encodes CDR1 MNHEY and CDR2 SMNVEV (reference sequence). This chain's CDR3 is CASSALGGGGNTIYF. The CDR3 DNA sequence: TGTGCCAGCAGCGCCCTAGGGGGCGGAGGGAACACCATATATTTT.

The rearrangement uses TRBV29-1 and TRBJ2-2; tentative D call: TRBD1 (6 bases). Deletions cut 4 bases from V and 5 bases from J, with 11 bases between. Germline V gene sequence: CDR1 SQVTM, CDR2 ANQGSEA. CDR3 length: 13 amino acids. The CDR3 DNA follows: TGCAGCGTTGCGTGGACAGAGACCGGGGAGCTGTTTTTT. The encoded protein is CSVAWTETGELFF.

The chain is built from TRBV5-4 and TRBJ2-3; TRBD1 might be the D (6 bases). The CDR3 sequence is 14 residues long. CDR1 is SGHNT and CDR2 is YYREEE in the germline V gene (reference sequence). V was trimmed by 4 bases and J by 3 bases, leaving 12 bases between them. The CDR3 DNA sequence: TGTGCCAGCAGCACCGGGACAAATACAGATACGCAGTATTTT. Its translation is CASSTGTNTDTQYF.

The chain uses TRBV4-2 and TRBJ1-5; 7 nucleotides line up with TRBD1. The germline gives CDR1 LGHNA, CDR2 YNFKEQ. Trimming at V came to 0 bases and at J to 3 bases, leaving 8 bases not matched to a gene. The CDR3 totals 17 residues. The CDR3 coding sequence is TGTGCCAGCAGCCAAGATGGTTCGCAGGGGGTCAATCAGCCCCAGCATTTT. Protein product: CASSQDGSQGVNQPQHF.

This chain joins TRBV29-1 and TRBJ1-1; no reliable D call. CDR1 is SQVTM and CDR2 is ANQGSEA in the germline V gene. The CDR3 loop spans 12 amino acids. The V end was cut by 7 bases, the J end by 3 bases, with 12 bases between. The CDR3 spells CSATTLDTEAFF. CDR3 coding DNA: TGCAGCGCTACAACTTTGGACACTGAAGCTTTCTTT.

Regarding this clonotype: A read error may produce the germline difference seen at one junction end. The chain is built from TRBV5-6 and TRBJ2-5; D ambiguous. The CDR3 spans 13 residues. Germline V lookup: CDR1 SGHDT, CDR2 YYEEEE. The CDR3 here is CASSLGTSETQCF. The CDR3 coding sequence is TGTGCCAGCAGCTTGGGGACGTCAGAGACCCAGTGCTTC.

The table lists this clonotype with many counts. The chain carries TRBV5-1 and TRBJ2-1; D not resolved. Deletions cut 0 bases from V and 8 bases from J, with 9 bases between. The CDR3 sequence is 13 residues long. Germline assignment: CDR1 SGHRS and CDR2 YFSETQ. The CDR3, as DNA: TGCGCCAGCAGCTTGGCCGGCTTGGATGAGCAGTTCTTC. It specifies CASSLAGLDEQFF.

This clonotype was seen only a few times. The chain is built from TRBV20-1 and TRBJ1-3; D is unresolved. CDR1 DFQATT and CDR2 SNEGSKA come from the germline V gene (reference sequence). V was clipped by 1 base and J by 0 bases, with 13 bases between them. The CDR3 consists of 16 residues. The CDR3 sequence: CSARASLEDSGNTIYF. The CDR3 nucleotides are TGCAGTGCTAGAGCTTCTCTGGAAGACTCTGGAAACACCATATATTTT.

This clonotype appeared once. V is TRBV9 and J is TRBJ2-1; TRBD1 matches at 8 bases. CDR1 and CDR2 (germline): SGDLS, YYNGEE. Trimming cost V 0 bases and J 7 bases; bases outside gene matches: 6. The CDR3 length is 15 residues. The CDR3 DNA reads TGTGCCAGCAGCGTAGTAGGACAGGGAAAGAATGAGCAGTTCTTC. Residues: CASSVVGQGKNEQFF.

The chain carries TRBV3-1 and TRBJ1-2; tentative D call: TRBD1 (5 bases). V was shortened by 10 bases and J by 7 bases, with 13 bases between the two germline ends. Germline CDR1 LGHDT, CDR2 YNNKEL (reference sequence). CDR3 size: 11 residues. CDR3 sequence reads: CATMSGGGYTF. The DNA of the CDR3 is TGTGCCACAATGAGTGGGGGTGGCTACACCTTC.

This sequence joins TRBV7-2 and TRBJ1-6, with TRBD1 as a possible D gene (6 bases). Germline CDR1 reads SGHTA; CDR2 reads FQGNSA. The CDR3 covers 16 residues. The germline V and J ends were trimmed by 6 bases and 3 bases, with 15 bases remaining between them. CDR3 sequence (DNA): TGTGCCAGCAGACCAAAGGACAGAAGCTATAATTCACCCCTCCACTTT. This gives the protein CASRPKDRSYNSPLHF.

This chain links TRBV5-1 with TRBJ1-1, with TRBD1 as a possible D gene (6 bases). V shed 7 bases and J shed 4 bases, with 14 bases lying between them. This CDR3 comprises 13 residues. Germline V gene data show CDR1 as SGHRS and CDR2 as YFSETQ. DNA of the CDR3: TGCGCCAGCGCAGGACAGTATGGCACTGAAGCTTTCTTT. Translation gives CASAGQYGTEAFF.

This sequence joins TRBV20-1 and TRBJ1-3, with unresolved D. This CDR3 spans 11 amino acids. Germline CDR1 reads DFQATT; CDR2 reads SNEGSKA (reference sequence). The V and J ends lost 5 bases and 10 bases respectively, with 12 bases between them. The CDR3 DNA reads TGCAGTGCTTCCCCAGGAGGTACCATATATTTT. Translated: CSASPGGTIYF.